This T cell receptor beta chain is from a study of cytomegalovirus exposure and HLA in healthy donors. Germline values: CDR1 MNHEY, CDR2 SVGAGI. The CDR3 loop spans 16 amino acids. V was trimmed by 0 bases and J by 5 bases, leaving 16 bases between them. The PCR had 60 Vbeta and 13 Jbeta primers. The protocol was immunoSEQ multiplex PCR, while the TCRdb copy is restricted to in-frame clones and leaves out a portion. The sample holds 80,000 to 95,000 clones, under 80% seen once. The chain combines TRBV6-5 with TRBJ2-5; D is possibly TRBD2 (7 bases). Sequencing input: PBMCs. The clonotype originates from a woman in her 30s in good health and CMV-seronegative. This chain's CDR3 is CASSYSLGGGGETQYF. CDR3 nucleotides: TGTGCCAGCAGTTACTCCCTAGGGGGGGGCGGGGAGACCCAGTACTTC.